This TCR beta chain was retrieved from a study of blood T cell repertoires in COVID-19. Original processing methods: Amplification with reference gene primers provided the estimates of nucleated cell counts. Method: immunoSEQ multiplex PCR; TCRdb's copy keeps in-frame clones and lacks some. V, J and clone size reflect that table, while D and trimming were determined from the DNA. The sample lists roughly 100,000 clones, around 88% occurring once. CDR3 length equals 14 residues. Losses at the gene ends were 8 bases for V and 5 bases for J; bases not matched to a gene: 10. Per the germline V gene, CDR1 is MDHEN and CDR2 is SYDVKM. This clone was seen a single time.

Sequencing used peripheral blood. The chain has TRBV28 and TRBJ1-1; 8 bases are a match to TRBD1. This receptor was identified in a human donor in a cohort sampled during active COVID-19. The DNA for the CDR3 is TGTGCCAGCGAATCCAGGGGGCGGAAAACTGAAGCTTTCTTT. Translation: CASESRGRKTEAFF.